This entry lists 27 T cell receptor beta chains sequenced from one sample in a study of response to subunit inactivated influenza vaccine. TCRdb passed the RT-PCR reads through MiXCR, listing each CDR3 protein once. Among hundreds of thousands of distinct CDR3 sequences listed, about a fifth were seen once. The sequencing used PBMCs from blood, collected more than 4 days after vaccination. Receptor source: a man in his fifties or sixties who received an inactivated influenza vaccine.

CDR3 sequence reads: CSVPTKLDRVETQYF. CDR3 nucleotides: TGCAGCGTTCCTACAAAACTGGACAGGGTAGAGACCCAGTACTTC. The chain has TRBV29-1 and TRBJ2-5; TRBD1 matches at 8 bases. This CDR3 region has 15 residues. V dropped 5 bases and J dropped 4; count of bases not matched to a gene: 12. Germline CDR1 is SQVTM and CDR2 is ANQGSEA.

The rearrangement links TRBV15 to TRBJ1-5; no clear D gene. In germline, CDR1 is LNHNV, CDR2 YYDKDF (reference sequence). The CDR3 is made up of 13 amino acids. With 0 bases removed from V and 9 bases from J, the gap between germline ends came to 9 bases. CDR3: CATSRDGVGPQHF. CDR3 in DNA: TGTGCCACCAGCAGAGATGGGGTTGGGCCCCAGCATTTT.

This clonotype came up a few times. The chain uses TRBV4-1 and TRBJ2-7; 8 bases fit TRBD2. The ends lost 4 bases at V and 2 bases at J; junction bases unmatched: 7. Germline V gives CDR1 MGHRA, CDR2 YSYEKL. The CDR3 contains 15 residues. CDR3 bases: TGCGCCAGCAGCCCGACCGGGACTAGAGCCTACGAGCAGTACTTC. This gives the protein CASSPTGTRAYEQYF.

The chain recombines TRBV12-3 or TRBV12-4 with TRBJ1-4; TRBD1 matches at 8 bases. The CDR3 spans 16 residues. With V trimmed by 4 bases and J by 5 bases, 9 bases remained unmatched. Here the CDR3 reads CASSSAAGGWNEKLFF. In nucleotides, the CDR3 is TGTGCCAGCAGTTCGGCCGCAGGGGGCTGGAATGAAAAACTGTTTTTT.

The V call is TRBV24-1, the J call TRBJ2-2; 7 bases are a match to TRBD1. Germline trimming cut 5 bases from V and 5 bases from J; bases unmatched to any gene: 10. CDR1 and CDR2 (germline): KGHDR, SFDVKD. This CDR3 is built from 16 residues. This CDR3 reads CATSGLDRRETGELFF. The CDR3 DNA reads TGTGCCACCAGTGGCTTGGACAGGCGTGAGACCGGGGAGCTGTTTTTT.

V is TRBV7-8 and J is TRBJ2-3; D ambiguous. The CDR3 runs 15 residues. V shed 4 bases and J shed 3 bases, with 14 bases lying between them. Germline CDR1 reads SGHVS; CDR2 reads FQNEAQ. The CDR3 coding sequence is TGTGCCAGCAGCTCCAGCATGACGAGGACAGATACGCAGTATTTT. This gives the protein CASSSSMTRTDTQYF.

The chain recombines TRBV5-1 with TRBJ2-3; D is unresolved. This CDR3 comprises 14 residues. Germline loops: CDR1 SGHRS, CDR2 YFSETQ. V shed 0 bases and J shed 6 bases, with 11 bases lying between them. CDR3 nucleotides: TGCGCCAGCAGCTTGGGACACGGTCAGGATACGCAGTATTTT. Amino acids: CASSLGHGQDTQYF.

The CDR3 DNA is TGCGCCAGCAGCTTGAAGCCAGGGAGGTACGAGCAGTACTTC. It translates to CASSLKPGRYEQYF. The chain links TRBV5-1 to TRBJ2-7, with a tentative D call TRBD2 (6 bases). There are 14 residues in the CDR3. In germline, CDR1 is SGHRS, CDR2 YFSETQ. The V end lost 1 base, the J end lost 4 bases, and 12 bases lay between the germline ends. The complete variable domain, with remaining parts taken from reference TRBV5-1 and TRBJ2-7, reads KAGVTQTPRYLIKTRGQQVTLSCSPISGHRSVSWYQQTPGQGLQFLFEYFSETQRNKGNFPGRFSGRQFSNSRSEMNVSTLELGDSALYLCASSLKPGRYEQYFGPGTRLTVT.

On this clonotype itself: A much bigger clone sits one base away, suggesting this may be a read error. The chain links TRBV12-3 or TRBV12-4 to TRBJ2-5, with a tentative D call TRBD2 (6 bases). The CDR3 contains 12 residues. The CDR3 bases are TGTGCCAGTCCACTAGCTTGGGAGAGCCAGTACTTC. Its translation: CASPLAWESQYF.

This chain uses TRBV20-1 with TRBJ2-5, with D possibly matching TRBD2 (6 bases). This CDR3 has 15 amino acids. V gave up 1 base and J gave up 1 base, with 13 bases separating them. Per germline, CDR1 DFQATT and CDR2 SNEGSKA (reference sequence). CDR3 sequence (DNA): TGCAGTGCTAGAGCCGGGGTGGGGGGCCAAGAGACCCAGTACTTC. It encodes CSARAGVGGQETQYF.

In DNA form, the CDR3 reads TGTGCCAGCAGTTTATTTGGGAGGCGGTATTCCTACGAGCAGTACTTC. Translation gives CASSLFGRRYSYEQYF. The chain couples TRBV28 to TRBJ2-7; possibly TRBD2 for D (6 bases). The CDR3 loop spans 16 amino acids. V lost 1 base and J lost 1, with 14 bases in between. Germline CDR1 MDHEN, CDR2 SYDVKM.

The chain is built from TRBV5-1 and TRBJ2-1; weak D call: TRBD1 (6 bases). This CDR3 spans 12 amino acids. Germline-derived CDR1 and CDR2 are SGHRS and YFSETQ. V was shortened by 1 base and J by 14 bases, with 13 bases between the two germline ends. CDR3 residues: CASSLHSPGEFF. The CDR3, as DNA: TGCGCCAGCAGCTTGCATTCACCAGGGGAGTTCTTC.

The chain joins TRBV10-3 to TRBJ2-6; D may be TRBD1 or TRBD2 (6 bases each). The CDR3 covers 15 residues. The V end was cut by 6 bases, the J end by 4 bases, with 13 bases between. Germline CDR1 is ENHRY and CDR2 is SYGVKD. The CDR3 bases are TGTGCCATCAGCCGGGGGACAAACGGGGCCAACGTCCTGACTTTC. It translates to CAISRGTNGANVLTF.

This clonotype was seen only a few times. V gene TRBV20-1 combines with J gene TRBJ2-1; 12 bases match TRBD1. The CDR3 loop spans 17 amino acids. Germline V gene data show CDR1 as DFQATT and CDR2 as SNEGSKA (reference sequence). V dropped 6 bases and J dropped 7; count of bases not matched to a gene: 16. Here the CDR3 DNA reads TGCAGTGCCTCCGGGACAGGGGGCGCCGTACCGGAAAATGAGCAGTTCTTC. Translation gives CSASGTGGAVPENEQFF.

This clonotype has more than one count but fewer than ten. The genes are TRBV12-3 or TRBV12-4 and TRBJ1-6; D gene ambiguous. V dropped 6 bases and J dropped 0 bases, with 15 bases sitting between them. The CDR3 covers 17 residues. CDR3 DNA: TGTGCCAGCAGATTCGACGGACTGAGCTCCTATAATTCACCCCTCCACTTT. Protein: CASRFDGLSSYNSPLHF.

This clonotype was seen a handful of times. J is TRBJ2-1 and V is TRBV6-2 or TRBV6-3, with 8 bases identical to TRBD1. The ends lost 2 bases at V and 2 bases at J; junction bases unmatched: 5. The length of the CDR3 is 16 residues. Per the germline V gene, CDR1 is MNHEY and CDR2 is SVGEGT. This CDR3 reads CASSYPGTGAYNEQFF. CDR3 nucleotide sequence: TGTGCCAGCAGTTACCCCGGGACAGGTGCCTACAATGAGCAGTTCTTC.

The chain uses TRBV21-1 and TRBJ2-5; the table's D gene call, TRBD2, was not cross checked with the DNA. TRBV21-1 is classified as a pseudogene. This CDR3 spans 17 amino acids. Here the CDR3 DNA reads TGTGCCAGCAGCAAAAGGACTAGCGGGAGCTACCAAGAGACCCAGTACTTC. Encoded protein: CASSKRTSGSYQETQYF.

The chain has TRBV29-1 and TRBJ2-5; no reliable D call. Between the trimmed V and J ends, which lost 2 bases and 1 base, there was a span of 11 bases. The CDR3 extends over 14 amino acids. Germline V gene sequence: CDR1 SQVTM, CDR2 ANQGSEA. CDR3: CSVESIYSQETQYF. The CDR3 DNA sequence: TGCAGCGTTGAATCAATCTACTCCCAAGAGACCCAGTACTTC.

V and J are TRBV20-1 and TRBJ2-5; D is undetermined. Germline V gene lookup returns CDR1 DFQATT and CDR2 SNEGSKA (reference sequence). The ends were cut back, 6 bases at V and 1 base at J, with 15 bases in the middle. The CDR3 consists of 14 residues. CDR3: CSALPEKRQETQYF. The CDR3 region has the DNA TGCAGTGCGCTTCCAGAGAAACGCCAAGAGACCCAGTACTTC.

This clonotype was observed many times. The genes are TRBV6-5 and TRBJ2-6; D gene ambiguous. This CDR3 has 18 residues. Germline V CDR1 and CDR2: MNHEY, SVGAGI. Trimming pared 2 bases from V and 4 bases from J, leaving 18 bases between. DNA for the CDR3: TGTGCCAGCAGTTACGTGTCAGCCGGGCCTCTAGGGGCCAACGTCCTGACTTTC. It translates to CASSYVSAGPLGANVLTF.

The chain combines TRBV9 with TRBJ1-2; 7 nucleotides match TRBD1. CDR3 length: 13 amino acids. With V trimmed by 0 bases and J by 6 bases, 2 bases remained unmatched. Per germline, CDR1 SGDLS and CDR2 YYNGEE. The CDR3 DNA follows: TGTGCCAGCAGCGTAGGAGGGACAGATGGCTACACCTTC. This encodes CASSVGGTDGYTF.

This clonotype was seen a handful of times. The J gene is TRBJ1-6, the V gene TRBV5-1; perhaps TRBD1 as D (6 bases). CDR1 SGHRS and CDR2 YFSETQ come from the germline V gene. The V end was cut by 5 bases, the J end by 7 bases, with 13 bases between. This CDR3 is built from 14 residues. CDR3 sequence: CASSVGQSNSPLHF. The CDR3 nucleotides read TGCGCCAGCAGTGTCGGACAGAGCAATTCACCCCTCCACTTT.

This clonotype was observed a handful of times. J is TRBJ2-7 and V is TRBV4-3; D unclear. Germline loops: CDR1 LGHNA, CDR2 YSLEER. This CDR3 has 16 amino acids. Trimming removed 0 bases from V and 0 bases from J, with 12 bases in between. CDR3 loop: CASSQEVNSGSYEQYF. For the CDR3, the DNA is TGCGCCAGCAGCCAAGAGGTTAACTCGGGCTCCTACGAGCAGTACTTC.

This clonotype was seen ten or more times. V is TRBV20-1 and J is TRBJ2-1; TRBD2 aligns across 9 bases. The J segment lost 1 base and the V segment lost 6 bases, leaving 22 bases of the junction unmatched. The germline gives CDR1 DFQATT, CDR2 SNEGSKA (reference sequence). The CDR3 extends over 20 amino acids. CDR3 bases: TGCAGTGCGCCGCCCCCCGCGGGAGGGCCCAATTACCATTCCTACAATGAGCAGTTCTTC. Protein: CSAPPPAGGPNYHSYNEQFF.

This clonotype occurred a few times. This sequence joins TRBV6-2 or TRBV6-3 and TRBJ2-7; D is uncertain. With 7 bases removed from V and 2 bases from J, the gap between germline ends came to 12 bases. Germline CDR1 and CDR2: MNHEY and SVGEGT. This CDR3 spans 13 amino acids. CDR3 in amino acids: CASTTDLAYEQYF. The CDR3 region has the DNA TGTGCCAGCACCACAGATCTAGCCTACGAGCAGTACTTC.

This clonotype was seen at least ten times. V usage is TRBV10-3 and J usage is TRBJ2-1; the match to TRBD2 covers 10 bases. Germline values: CDR1 ENHRY, CDR2 SYGVKD. J was trimmed by 2 bases and V by 4 bases; bases with no gene match: 11. This CDR3 contains 18 residues. The CDR3 DNA follows: TGTGCCATCAGTGCCCCTTCTTCCGGGACTAGCGCCTACAATGAGCAGTTCTTC. Protein product: CAISAPSSGTSAYNEQFF.

This clonotype occurred a few times. DNA for the CDR3: TGCGCCAGCAGCATGGGGACTAGCGGGCTCCAAGAGACCCAGTACTTC. It codes for CASSMGTSGLQETQYF. The rearrangement uses TRBV5-1 and TRBJ2-5, with TRBD2 identical over 12 bases. The CDR3 is made up of 16 amino acids. Germline V gene data show CDR1 as SGHRS and CDR2 as YFSETQ. Trimming cost V 4 bases and J 1 base; bases outside gene matches: 5.